These 14 T cell receptor beta chains originate from one sample sequenced in a study of T cells in Graves' hyperthyroidism and ophthalmopathy. Amplified regions were TCR beta CDR3 sequences from RNA transcripts. An initial round of RT-PCR targeting the TCR CDR3 relied on the HTBI primer set. TCRdb called the multiplex PCR reads again in MiXCR, with one record for every CDR3 protein. The sample lists under 350,000 distinct CDR3 sequences, approximately 13% occurring once. The sequencing input was blood. The receptors come from a woman aged 40 to 49 with Graves' ophthalmopathy.

There are a few counts of this clonotype. The rearrangement links TRBV7-8 to TRBJ1-2; D is undetermined. The germline V gene encodes CDR1 SGHVS and CDR2 FQNEAQ. The CDR3 is 13 amino acids. Trimming left V 5 bases short and J 5 bases short, with 12 bases between. CDR3 in DNA: TGTGCCAGCAGCCCAGAAATAGAGTATGGCTACACCTTC. Amino acid sequence: CASSPEIEYGYTF.

This clonotype was picked up a small number of times. The chain links TRBV7-8 to TRBJ2-7; D not resolved. Germline assignment: CDR1 SGHVS and CDR2 FQNEAQ. V gave up 5 bases and J gave up 3 bases, with 20 bases separating them. This CDR3 is built from 16 residues. In DNA form, the CDR3 reads TGTGCCAGCAGCCCGGGTGGTAGAATAAACTTCTACGAGCAGTACTTC. Amino acid sequence: CASSPGGRINFYEQYF.

This clonotype was counted a few times. The gene calls are TRBV30 and TRBJ1-6, with D unclear. In germline, CDR1 is GTSNPN, CDR2 SVGIG (reference sequence). V lost 2 bases, J lost 13 bases, and 12 bases lay in between. This CDR3 comprises 12 residues. CDR3 region: CAWSLSGPPLHF. For the CDR3, the DNA is TGTGCCTGGAGTCTCAGCGGGCCGCCCCTCCACTTT.

In this sample, this clonotype turned up a few times. The CDR3 nucleotides read TGTGCCAGCAGTTCCGGGGGACTAGTTAGGCAGTACTTC. This encodes CASSSGGLVRQYF. J is TRBJ2-7 and V is TRBV12-3 or TRBV12-4; 8 nucleotides line up with TRBD2. The CDR3 is 13 amino acids. V dropped 4 bases and J dropped 9; count of bases not matched to a gene: 8.

This clonotype was seen only a few times. This chain connects TRBV20-1 to TRBJ1-2, with 7 bases aligning to TRBD1. The CDR3 spans 14 residues. V was pared by 1 base and J by 3 bases, with 5 bases of the junction left unmatched. CDR1 and CDR2 from the germline V gene are DFQATT and SNEGSKA (reference sequence). The CDR3 region has the DNA TGCAGTGCTAGAGGGAGGGACAGAGACTATGGCTACACCTTC. The encoded protein is CSARGRDRDYGYTF.

The V gene is TRBV7-9, the J gene TRBJ2-5, with D possibly TRBD1 on 6 matching bases. This CDR3 comprises 13 residues. Per germline, CDR1 SEHNR and CDR2 FQNEAQ (reference sequence). Trimming left V 5 bases short and J 9 bases short, with 16 bases between. The CDR3 reads CASSTAGVEAQYF. CDR3 sequence (DNA): TGTGCCAGCAGCACCGCAGGGGTGGAGGCCCAGTACTTC.

This chain links TRBV20-1 with TRBJ2-2, with D uncertain. There are 11 residues in the CDR3. V lost 2 bases and J lost 5, with 3 bases in between. CDR1 and CDR2 (germline): DFQATT, SNEGSKA (reference sequence). The CDR3 region has the DNA TGCAGTGCTAGATATACCGGGGAGCTGTTTTTT. This sequence encodes CSARYTGELFF.

This clonotype was seen ten or more times. The chain has TRBV28 and TRBJ2-7, with 8 bases that match TRBD1. This CDR3 has 15 amino acids. Germline CDR1 MDHEN, CDR2 SYDVKM. Unmatched junction bases numbered 7, after V lost 5 bases and J lost 1 base. The CDR3 is CASSLYRGFSYEQYF. CDR3 coding DNA: TGTGCCAGCAGTCTTTACAGGGGGTTTTCCTACGAGCAGTACTTC.

This clonotype showed up just a few times. The chain uses TRBV5-5 and TRBJ2-1; 8 nucleotides agree with TRBD2. The germline V gene has CDR1 SGHKS and CDR2 YYEKEE (reference sequence). The V and J ends lost 4 bases and 5 bases, in that order; junction bases with no gene match: 8. CDR3 length equals 15 residues. CDR3 DNA sequence: TGTGCCAGCAGCGGGGGACTAGAGGTCGACAATGAGCAGTTCTTC. This gives the protein CASSGGLEVDNEQFF.

The CDR3 coding sequence is TGTGCCAGCAGTCCGACTAGCCGGGGCACAGATACGCAGTATTTT. Amino acid sequence: CASSPTSRGTDTQYF. The V call is TRBV7-9, the J call TRBJ2-3; 7 bases are shared with TRBD2. The CDR3 spans 15 residues. Germline V gene sequence: CDR1 SEHNR, CDR2 FQNEAQ (reference sequence). V gave up 6 bases and J gave up 1 base; unmatched junction bases: 7.

The chain links TRBV3-1 to TRBJ2-1; tentative D call: TRBD2 (7 bases). Trimming shortened V by 0 bases and J by 13 bases, and 13 bases separated the two germline ends. CDR1 LGHDT and CDR2 YNNKEL come from the germline V gene (reference sequence). The CDR3 has 13 amino acids. The DNA for the CDR3 is TGTGCCAGCAGCCAAGATGAACGGGGGGCCCAGTTCTTC. This codes for CASSQDERGAQFF.

This clonotype was seen a few times. The V gene is TRBV5-6, the J gene TRBJ2-1; TRBD1 agrees at 7 bases. Germline CDR1 is SGHDT and CDR2 is YYEEEE. V trimming: 4 bases; J trimming: 4 bases; junction bases outside the gene matches: 2. The CDR3 is 13 amino acids. CDR3 coding DNA: TGTGCCAGCAGCATACAGGGGTACAATGAGCAGTTCTTC. Its protein product is CASSIQGYNEQFF.

V and J are TRBV2 and TRBJ1-5; D is undetermined. In germline, CDR1 is SNHLY, CDR2 FYNNEI. CDR3 length: 14 amino acids. V was clipped by 4 bases and J by 6 bases, with 13 bases between them. The CDR3 sequence: CASSVRVAGQPQHF. For the CDR3, the DNA is TGTGCCAGCAGTGTTCGGGTCGCAGGTCAGCCCCAGCATTTT. The whole variable domain, remainder taken from reference TRBV2 and TRBJ1-5, is EPEVTQTPSHQVTQMGQEVILRCVPISNHLYFYWYRQILGQKVEFLVSFYNNEISEKSEIFDDQFSVERPDGSNFTLKIRSTKLEDSAMYFCASSVRVAGQPQHFGDGTRLSIL.

The table lists this clonotype with a few counts. Being one base from a much bigger clone, this may be a read error. In nucleotides, the CDR3 is TGTGCCAGCGGCCCCACCCTTGGCACAGATACGCAGTATTTT. This sequence encodes CASGPTLGTDTQYF. The rearrangement uses TRBV3-1 and TRBJ2-3; no firm D call. Deletions cut 8 bases from V and 1 base from J, with 13 bases between. Germline values: CDR1 LGHDT, CDR2 YNNKEL (reference sequence). This CDR3 spans 14 amino acids.